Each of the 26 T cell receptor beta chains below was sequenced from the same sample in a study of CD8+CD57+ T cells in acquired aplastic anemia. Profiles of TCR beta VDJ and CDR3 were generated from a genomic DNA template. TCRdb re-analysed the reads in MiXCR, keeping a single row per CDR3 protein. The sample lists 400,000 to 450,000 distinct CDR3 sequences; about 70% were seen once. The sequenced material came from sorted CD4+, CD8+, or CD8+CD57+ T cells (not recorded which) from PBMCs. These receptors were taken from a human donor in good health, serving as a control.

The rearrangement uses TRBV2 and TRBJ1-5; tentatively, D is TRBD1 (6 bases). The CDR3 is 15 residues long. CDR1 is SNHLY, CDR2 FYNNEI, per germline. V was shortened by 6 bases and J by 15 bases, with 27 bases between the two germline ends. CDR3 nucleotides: TGTGCCAGCAGCGGAGAGGGGGAAAGGCATCAGCCCTTGCATTTT. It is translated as CASSGEGERHQPLHF.

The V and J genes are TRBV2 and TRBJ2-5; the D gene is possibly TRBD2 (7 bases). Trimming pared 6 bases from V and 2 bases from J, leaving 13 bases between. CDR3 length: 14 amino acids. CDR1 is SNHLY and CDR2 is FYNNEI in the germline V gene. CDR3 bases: TGTGCCAGCAGGGGGGGCGGGAGACAAGAGACCCAGTACTTC. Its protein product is CASRGGGRQETQYF.

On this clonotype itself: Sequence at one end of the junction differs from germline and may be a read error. CDR3 sequence (DNA): TGTGCCAGCAGCTTAGGAGCGGGGGGTTACAATGAGCAGTTT. Translation: CASSLGAGGYNEQF. V gene TRBV7-3 combines with J gene TRBJ2-3, with 9 bases matching TRBD2. Germline values: CDR1 SGHTA, CDR2 FQGTGA. The CDR3 is made up of 14 amino acids. The full variable domain, rest sourced from reference TRBV7-3 and TRBJ2-3, is GAGVSQTPSNKVTEKGKYVELRCDPISGHTALYWYRQSLGQGPEFLIYFQGTGAADDSGLPNDRFFAVRPEGSVSTLKIQRTERGDSAVYLCASSLGAGGYNEQFGPGTRLTVL.

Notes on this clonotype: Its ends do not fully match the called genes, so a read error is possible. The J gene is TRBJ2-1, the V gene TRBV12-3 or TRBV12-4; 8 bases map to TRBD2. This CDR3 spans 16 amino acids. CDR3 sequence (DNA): TGCGCCAGCAGCGGGTCTCGGGGGGGCATCGACAATGAGCAGTTCTTC. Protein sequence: CASSGSRGGIDNEQFF.

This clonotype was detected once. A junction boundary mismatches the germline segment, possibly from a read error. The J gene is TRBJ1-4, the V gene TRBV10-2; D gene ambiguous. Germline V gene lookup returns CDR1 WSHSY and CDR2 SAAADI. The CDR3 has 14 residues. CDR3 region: CASIFDVLNEKLFF. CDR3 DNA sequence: TGTGCCAGCATTTTCGACGTTCTTAATGAAAAACTGTTCTTT.

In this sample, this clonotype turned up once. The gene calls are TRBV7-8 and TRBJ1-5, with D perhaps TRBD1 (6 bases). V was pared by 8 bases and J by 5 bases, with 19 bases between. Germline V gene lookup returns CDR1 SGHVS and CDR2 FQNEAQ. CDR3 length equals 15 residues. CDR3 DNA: TGTGCCAGCGCAAGGGCAGGGGCGCAAGATCAGCCCCAGCATTTT. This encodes CASARAGAQDQPQHF.

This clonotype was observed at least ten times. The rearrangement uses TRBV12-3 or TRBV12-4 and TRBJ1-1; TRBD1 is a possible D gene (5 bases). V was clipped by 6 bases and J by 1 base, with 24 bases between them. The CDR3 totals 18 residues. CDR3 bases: TGTGCCAGCAGCTTTAGGGGCCCAGGGTTGGAAGGGAACACTGAAGCTTTCTTT. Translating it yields CASSFRGPGLEGNTEAFF.

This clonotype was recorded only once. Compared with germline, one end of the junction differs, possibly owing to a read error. The CDR3 sequence: CASSVVAGGHEF. The CDR3 DNA reads as TGTGCCAGCAGCGTAGTGGCGGGGGGGCATGAGTTT. This chain uses TRBV9 with TRBJ1-5; tentative D call: TRBD1 (6 bases). The germline gives CDR1 SGDLS, CDR2 YYNGEE. This CDR3 has 12 amino acids.

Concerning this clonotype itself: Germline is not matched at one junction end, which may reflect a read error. CDR3 in DNA: TGTGCCGGTAGCACGATCAGAGGGGGCGCGGGCAATCAGCCCCAGCATTTT. It encodes CAGSTIRGGAGNQPQHF. The chain joins TRBV19 to TRBJ1-5; TRBD1 agrees at 7 bases. CDR1 LNHDA and CDR2 SQIVND come from the germline V gene (reference sequence). The CDR3 extends over 17 amino acids.

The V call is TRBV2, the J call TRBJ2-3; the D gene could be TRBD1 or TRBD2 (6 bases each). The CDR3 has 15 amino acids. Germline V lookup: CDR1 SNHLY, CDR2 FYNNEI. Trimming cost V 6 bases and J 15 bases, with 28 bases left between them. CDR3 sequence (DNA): TGTGCCAGCAGCGAGAGAGGGGGGCGGACAGCTACGCTTTATTTT. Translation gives CASSERGGRTATLYF.

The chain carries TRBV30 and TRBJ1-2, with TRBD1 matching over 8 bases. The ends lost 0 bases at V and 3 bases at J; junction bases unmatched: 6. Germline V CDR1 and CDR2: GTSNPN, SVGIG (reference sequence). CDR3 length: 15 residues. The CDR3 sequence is CAWSVQDRAYYGYTF. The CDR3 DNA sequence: TGTGCCTGGAGTGTGCAGGACAGGGCTTACTATGGCTACACCTTC.

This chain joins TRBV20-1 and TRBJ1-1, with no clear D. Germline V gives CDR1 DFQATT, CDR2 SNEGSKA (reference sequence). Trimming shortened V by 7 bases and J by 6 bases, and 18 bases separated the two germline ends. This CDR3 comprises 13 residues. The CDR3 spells CSVRAGGSSEAFF. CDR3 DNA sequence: TGCAGTGTCAGAGCAGGAGGGAGCTCTGAAGCTTTCTTT.

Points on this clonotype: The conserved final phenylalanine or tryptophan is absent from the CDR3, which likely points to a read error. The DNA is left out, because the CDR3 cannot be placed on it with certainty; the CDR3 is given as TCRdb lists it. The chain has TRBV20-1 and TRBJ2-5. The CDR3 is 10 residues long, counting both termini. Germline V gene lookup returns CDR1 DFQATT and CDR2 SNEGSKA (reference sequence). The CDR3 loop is CSALETGNSL.

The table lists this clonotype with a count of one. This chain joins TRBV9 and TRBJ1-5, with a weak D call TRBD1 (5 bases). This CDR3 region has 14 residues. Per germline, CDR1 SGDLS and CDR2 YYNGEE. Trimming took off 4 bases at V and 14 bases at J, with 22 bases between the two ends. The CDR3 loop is CASSSQRGEVPEHF. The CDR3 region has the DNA TGTGCCAGCAGCTCCCAACGAGGGGAGGTACCCGAGCATTTT.

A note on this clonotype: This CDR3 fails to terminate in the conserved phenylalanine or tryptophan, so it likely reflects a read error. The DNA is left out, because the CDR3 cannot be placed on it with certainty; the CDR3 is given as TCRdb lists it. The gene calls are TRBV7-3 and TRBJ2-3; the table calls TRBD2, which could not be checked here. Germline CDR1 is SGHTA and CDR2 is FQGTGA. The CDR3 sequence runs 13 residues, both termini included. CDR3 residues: CASSAAGGETRYP.

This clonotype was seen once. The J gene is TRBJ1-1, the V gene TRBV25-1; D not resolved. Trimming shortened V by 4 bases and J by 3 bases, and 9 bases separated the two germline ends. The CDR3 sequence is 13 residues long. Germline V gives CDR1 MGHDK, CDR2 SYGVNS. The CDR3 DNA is TGTGCCAGCAGTGGACGAGCGGACACTGAAGCTTTCTTT. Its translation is CASSGRADTEAFF.

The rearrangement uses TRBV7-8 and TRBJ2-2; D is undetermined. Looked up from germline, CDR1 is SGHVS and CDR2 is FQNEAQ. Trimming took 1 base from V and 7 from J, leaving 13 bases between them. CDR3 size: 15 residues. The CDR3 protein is CASSLVVPPSGELFF. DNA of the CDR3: TGTGCCAGCAGCTTAGTGGTACCTCCAAGCGGGGAGCTGTTTTTT.

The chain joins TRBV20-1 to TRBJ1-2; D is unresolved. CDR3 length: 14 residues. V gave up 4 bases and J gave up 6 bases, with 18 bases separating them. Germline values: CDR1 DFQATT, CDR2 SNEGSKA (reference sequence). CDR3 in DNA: TGCAGTGCTATCCACTGGGCTCCGGATAATGGCTACACCTTC. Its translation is CSAIHWAPDNGYTF.

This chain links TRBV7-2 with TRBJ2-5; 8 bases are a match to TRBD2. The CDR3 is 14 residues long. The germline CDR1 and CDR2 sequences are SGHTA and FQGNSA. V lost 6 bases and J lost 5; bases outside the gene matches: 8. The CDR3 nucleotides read TGTGCCAGCAGTGGGCGGGGGGTACGGGAGACCCAGTACTTC. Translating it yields CASSGRGVRETQYF.

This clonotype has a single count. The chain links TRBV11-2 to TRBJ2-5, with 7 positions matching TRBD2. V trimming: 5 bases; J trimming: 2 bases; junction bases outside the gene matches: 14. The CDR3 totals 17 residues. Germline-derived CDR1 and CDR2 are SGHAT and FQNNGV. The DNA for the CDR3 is TGTGCCAGCAGCGTCCGGGGTAATCCGGGGGGACAAGAGACCCAGTACTTC. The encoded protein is CASSVRGNPGGQETQYF.

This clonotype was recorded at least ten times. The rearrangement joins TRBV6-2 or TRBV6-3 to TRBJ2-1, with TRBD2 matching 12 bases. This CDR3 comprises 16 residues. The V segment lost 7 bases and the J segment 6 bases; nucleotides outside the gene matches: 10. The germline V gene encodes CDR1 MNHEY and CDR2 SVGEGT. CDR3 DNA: TGTGCCAGCATCTCACCCGGACTAGCGGGGCGCAATGAGCAGTTCTTC. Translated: CASISPGLAGRNEQFF.

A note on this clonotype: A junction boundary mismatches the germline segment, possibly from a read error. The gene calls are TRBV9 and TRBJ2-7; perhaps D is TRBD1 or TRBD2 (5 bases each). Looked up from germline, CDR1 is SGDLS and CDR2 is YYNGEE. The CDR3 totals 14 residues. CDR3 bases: TGTGCCAGCAGCGTAGCTGGGAGAGGGGATCAGCCCCACTTC. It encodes CASSVAGRGDQPHF.

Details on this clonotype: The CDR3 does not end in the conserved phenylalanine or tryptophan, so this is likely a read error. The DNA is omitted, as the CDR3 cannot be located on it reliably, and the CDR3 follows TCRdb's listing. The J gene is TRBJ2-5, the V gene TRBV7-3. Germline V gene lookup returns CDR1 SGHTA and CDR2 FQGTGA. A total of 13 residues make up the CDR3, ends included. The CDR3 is CASSLTQETQYFG.

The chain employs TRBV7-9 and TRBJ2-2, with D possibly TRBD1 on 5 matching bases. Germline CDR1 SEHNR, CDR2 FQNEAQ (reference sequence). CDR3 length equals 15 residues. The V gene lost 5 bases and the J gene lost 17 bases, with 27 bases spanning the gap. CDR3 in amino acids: CASSPLEWGAEETFF. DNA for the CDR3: TGTGCCAGCAGCCCTCTGGAGTGGGGCGCCGAAGAGACCTTTTTT.

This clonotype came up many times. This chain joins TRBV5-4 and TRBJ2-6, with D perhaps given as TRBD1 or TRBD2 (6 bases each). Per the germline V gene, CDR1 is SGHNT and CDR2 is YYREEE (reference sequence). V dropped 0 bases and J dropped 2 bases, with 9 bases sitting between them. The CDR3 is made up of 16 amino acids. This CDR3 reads CASSLVGGAGANVLTF. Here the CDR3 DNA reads TGTGCCAGCAGCTTGGTCGGGGGCGCTGGGGCCAACGTCCTGACTTTC. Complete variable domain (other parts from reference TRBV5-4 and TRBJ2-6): ETGVTQSPTHLIKTRGQQVTLRCSSQSGHNTVSWYQQALGQGPQFIFQYYREEENGRGNFPPRFSGLQFPNYSSELNVNALELDDSALYLCASSLVGGAGANVLTFGAGSRLTVL.

CDR3 sequence: CASSLIQDGYYGYTF. CDR3 nucleotides: TGCGCCAGCAGCTTAATACAGGACGGATACTATGGCTACACCTTC. V gene TRBV5-1 combines with J gene TRBJ1-2; weak D call: TRBD1 (5 bases). Trimming left V 2 bases short and J 3 bases short, with 14 bases between. The V gene's germline CDR1 is SGHRS and CDR2 YFSETQ. The CDR3 length is 15 residues.